The 17 T cell receptor beta chains presented below share a single source sample, sequenced in a study of cytomegalovirus exposure and HLA in healthy donors. PCR primers comprised 60 Vbeta and 13 Jbeta primers. Method: immunoSEQ multiplex PCR; TCRdb's copy keeps in-frame clones and lacks some. Among roughly 180,000 clones listed, approximately 82% were seen once. Input material: PBMCs. These receptors all come from a male donor in good health and CMV-seronegative.

This clone was detected only a few times. The chain joins TRBV25-1 to TRBJ1-1; TRBD1 is a possible D gene (6 bases). The CDR3 sequence is 13 residues long. CDR1 is MGHDK and CDR2 is SYGVNS in the germline V gene. Trimming removed 6 bases from V and 1 base from J, with 9 bases in between. CDR3 coding DNA: TGTGCCAGCAGGGAGACAGGGAACACTGAAGCTTTCTTT. Protein: CASRETGNTEAFF. The complete variable domain, with remaining parts taken from reference TRBV25-1 and TRBJ1-1, reads EADIYQTPRYLVIGTGKKITLECSQTMGHDKMYWYQQDPGMELHLIHYSYGVNSTEKGDLSSESTVSRIRTEHFPLTLESARPSHTSQYLCASRETGNTEAFFGQGTRLTVV.

J is TRBJ1-2 and V is TRBV13, with D perhaps matching TRBD1 (6 bases). Trimming removed 1 base from V and 3 bases from J, with 6 bases in between. Germline V gene sequence: CDR1 PRHDT, CDR2 FYEKMQ (reference sequence). The CDR3 is 13 residues long. As DNA, the CDR3 is TGTGCCAGCAGCTTAGACAGGGACTATGGCTACACCTTC. This sequence encodes CASSLDRDYGYTF.

The chain combines TRBV5-1 with TRBJ2-7, with 7 bases identical to TRBD1. V shed 4 bases and J 2 bases; nucleotides not matched to a gene: 6. The CDR3 extends over 14 amino acids. In germline, CDR1 is SGHRS, CDR2 YFSETQ. The CDR3, as DNA: TGCGCCAGCAGCCTGGTCGGACAGGCCTACGAGCAGTACTTC. This gives the protein CASSLVGQAYEQYF.

The chain joins TRBV5-6 to TRBJ1-5; no definite D call. This CDR3 region has 16 residues. The V and J ends lost 0 bases and 6 bases respectively, with 16 bases between them. The germline CDR1 and CDR2 sequences are SGHDT and YYEEEE. The CDR3 spells CASSLAGSGNAQPQHF. The CDR3 nucleotides are TGTGCCAGCAGCTTGGCGGGTTCGGGGAACGCTCAGCCCCAGCATTTT.

This clone appeared a few times. V usage is TRBV15 and J usage is TRBJ1-5, with D perhaps TRBD1 (5 bases). The CDR3 sequence is 13 residues long. Germline CDR1 LNHNV, CDR2 YYDKDF (reference sequence). V lost 0 bases and J 6 bases, leaving 6 bases between the germline ends. Here the CDR3 DNA reads TGTGCCACCAGCAGAGATCAGGGTCAGCCCCAGCATTTT. Protein sequence: CATSRDQGQPQHF.

In this sample, this clone turned up a few times. The rearrangement uses TRBV18 and TRBJ2-7, with 8 bases identical to TRBD2. The CDR3 has 15 amino acids. With V trimmed by 2 bases and J by 2 bases, 5 bases remained unmatched. Germline V gene lookup returns CDR1 KGHSH and CDR2 LQKENI. The CDR3 DNA reads as TGTGCCAGCTCACCAGGTAGCGGGGTTACCTACGAGCAGTACTTC. It translates to CASSPGSGVTYEQYF.

This clone showed up just a few times. V usage is TRBV18 and J usage is TRBJ2-2, with D uncertain. Trimming removed 1 base at V and 2 bases at J, with 5 bases between. Germline loops: CDR1 KGHSH, CDR2 LQKENI. This CDR3 contains 14 residues. The DNA for the CDR3 is TGTGCCAGCTCACCACAAGCTAACACCGGGGAGCTGTTTTTT. Protein sequence: CASSPQANTGELFF.

The V call is TRBV7-6, the J call TRBJ2-2, with TRBD1 matching over 12 bases. CDR1 and CDR2 (germline): SGHVS, FNYEAQ. CDR3 length equals 15 residues. J was trimmed by 7 bases and V by 5 bases; bases with no gene match: 5. CDR3 coding DNA: TGTGCCAGCAGCCTCGGGACAGGGGGCATCGGGGAGCTGTTTTTT. It translates to CASSLGTGGIGELFF.

The chain combines TRBV9 with TRBJ2-3; the D is unclear. V was shortened by 0 bases and J by 5 bases, with 10 bases between the two germline ends. Germline CDR1 reads SGDLS; CDR2 reads YYNGEE. This CDR3 comprises 14 residues. The DNA of the CDR3 is TGTGCCAGCAGCGTAGTTGGAGCTGGAGATACGCAGTATTTT. Its translation: CASSVVGAGDTQYF. The variable domain in full, completed from reference TRBV9 and TRBJ2-3, reads DSGVTQTPKHLITATGQRVTLRCSPRSGDLSVYWYQQSLDQGLQFLIQYYNGEERAKGNILERFSAQQFPDLHSELNLSSLELGDSALYFCASSVVGAGDTQYFGPGTRLTVL.

The chain is built from TRBV30 and TRBJ1-5; no firm D call. CDR3 length: 13 residues. CDR1 is GTSNPN and CDR2 is SVGIG in the germline V gene (reference sequence). V lost 0 bases, J lost 4 bases, and 7 bases lay in between. CDR3 sequence reads: CAWSVDSNQPQHF. CDR3 DNA: TGTGCCTGGAGTGTGGACTCTAATCAGCCCCAGCATTTT.

V gene TRBV30 combines with J gene TRBJ2-7; 9 nucleotides agree with TRBD1. Germline V gives CDR1 GTSNPN, CDR2 SVGIG (reference sequence). The CDR3 is made up of 14 amino acids. The ends lost 5 bases at V and 3 bases at J; junction bases unmatched: 8. The chain's CDR3 is CAWCGQGIVYEQYF. CDR3 DNA: TGTGCCTGGTGTGGACAGGGGATAGTCTACGAGCAGTACTTC.

This clone appeared a single time. This chain joins TRBV4-1 and TRBJ2-7; D may be TRBD2 (6 bases). V lost 4 bases to trimming and J lost 5 bases, with 18 bases between them. Germline values: CDR1 MGHRA, CDR2 YSYEKL. This CDR3 is built from 15 residues. CDR3 nucleotides: TGCGCCAGCAGCCTGGCCGGGACGGGAGCCCACGAGCAGTACTTC. Protein product: CASSLAGTGAHEQYF.

The chain links TRBV27 to TRBJ2-7; TRBD1 matches 7 bases. Germline CDR1 MNHEY, CDR2 SMNVEV (reference sequence). Unmatched junction bases numbered 11, after V lost 8 bases and J lost 4 bases. CDR3 length: 14 residues. The CDR3 bases are TGTGCCAGCGGCGACAGGGAGAGTATGTACGAGCAGTACTTC. It translates to CASGDRESMYEQYF.

The genes are TRBV7-6 and TRBJ2-1; 8 bases line up with TRBD2. After removal of 2 bases from V and 3 bases from J, the junction contained 12 bases not matched to a gene. Germline CDR1 reads SGHVS; CDR2 reads FNYEAQ. There are 18 residues in the CDR3. The DNA of the CDR3 is TGTGCCAGCAGCTTAAGGGGGGCGGGAGGTATACGCTACAATGAGCAGTTCTTC. Protein product: CASSLRGAGGIRYNEQFF.

This clone appeared once. The V and J genes are TRBV11-2 and TRBJ2-5; TRBD2 is a possible D gene (6 bases). The better agreement between TRBJ2-7 and the DNA end casts doubt on the J call. Germline CDR1 is SGHAT and CDR2 is FQNNGV. The CDR3 length is 17 residues. As DNA, the CDR3 is TGTGCCAGCAGCCCCATTTTCCGGGACTCATTTCCTTACGAGCAGTACTTC. It encodes CASSPIFRDSFPYEQYF.

The chain recombines TRBV19 with TRBJ2-1, with D uncertain. Germline lookup yields CDR1 LNHDA and CDR2 SQIVND (reference sequence). The CDR3 loop spans 15 amino acids. V dropped 6 bases and J dropped 4 bases, with 16 bases sitting between them. CDR3 coding DNA: TGTGCCAGTAGCCAGACTGTCTCCACTTACAATGAGCAGTTCTTC. This translates into CASSQTVSTYNEQFF.

V usage is TRBV18 and J usage is TRBJ1-1; 9 nucleotides align to TRBD1. The CDR3 sequence is 17 residues long. The V gene end was trimmed by 3 bases and the J gene end by 0 bases; junction bases not matched to a gene: 8. Looked up from germline, CDR1 is KGHSH and CDR2 is LQKENI. The CDR3 coding sequence is TGTGCCAGCTCACCCCCAACAGGGGGCCGGGTGAACACTGAAGCTTTCTTT. Translating gives CASSPPTGGRVNTEAFF.